These 26 T cell receptor beta chains share one sample of origin, sequenced in a study of T cell repertoires in ileal Crohn's disease. Time point defined: proximal margin of the surgical specimen (macroscopically non-inflamed). Sequencing was performed with immunoSEQ multiplex PCR; in TCRdb, only in-frame clones are kept and a portion is missing. The sample yields 5,500 to 8,500 clones, around 69% seen once. Sequencing used ileal tissue. All receptors come from an adult with Crohn's disease.

This rearrangement joins TRBV27 to TRBJ1-2, with TRBD1 matching 7 bases. There are 15 residues in the CDR3. CDR1 MNHEY and CDR2 SMNVEV come from the germline V gene (reference sequence). Unmatched junction bases numbered 17, after V lost 8 bases and J lost 8 bases. The CDR3 spells CASAVYQGGDGGYTF. Here the CDR3 DNA reads TGTGCCAGCGCAGTTTATCAGGGGGGTGACGGCGGCTACACCTTC.

This rearrangement joins TRBV9 to TRBJ2-7; 12 bases are shared with TRBD2. V dropped 0 bases and J dropped 3; count of bases not matched to a gene: 1. The length of the CDR3 is 15 residues. Germline V gene sequence: CDR1 SGDLS, CDR2 YYNGEE. The CDR3 sequence is CASSVETSGSYEQYF. The CDR3 region has the DNA TGTGCCAGCAGCGTAGAGACTAGCGGGAGCTACGAGCAGTACTTC.

The chain carries TRBV28 and TRBJ1-3, with D perhaps TRBD1 (6 bases). The CDR3 spans 12 residues. Germline CDR1 and CDR2: MDHEN and SYDVKM. Trimming took 7 bases from V and 4 from J, leaving 8 bases between them. The CDR3 protein is CASTGQGNTIYF. The CDR3 DNA follows: TGTGCCAGCACCGGACAGGGAAACACCATATATTTT.

This rearrangement joins TRBV30 to TRBJ1-4, with TRBD1 as a possible D gene (5 bases). CDR1 is GTSNPN and CDR2 is SVGIG in the germline V gene (reference sequence). The CDR3 has 14 amino acids. The germline V and J ends were trimmed by 5 bases and 6 bases, with 16 bases remaining between them. The CDR3 sequence: CAWEDAGSDEKLFF. The CDR3 DNA is TGTGCCTGGGAGGATGCAGGGAGTGATGAAAAACTGTTTTTT.

This chain connects TRBV7-7 to TRBJ2-3, with 13 bases identical to TRBD2. Germline lookup yields CDR1 SSHAT and CDR2 FNYEAQ (reference sequence). CDR3 length equals 15 residues. Unmatched junction bases numbered 7, after V lost 2 bases and J lost 11 bases. DNA for the CDR3: TGTGCCAGCAGCTTATCCGGGACTAGCGGGACTGAGCAGTATTTT. Residues: CASSLSGTSGTEQYF.

The CDR3 DNA sequence: TGCAGTGTTCTCCAGGCCTACGAGCAGTACTTC. Amino acids: CSVLQAYEQYF. V and J are TRBV20-1 and TRBJ2-7; D unclear. CDR3 length equals 11 residues. Germline V gene data show CDR1 as DFQATT and CDR2 as SNEGSKA (reference sequence). V lost 7 bases, J lost 2 bases, and 9 bases lay in between.

This chain connects TRBV29-1 to TRBJ2-1, with D perhaps matching TRBD2 (5 bases). CDR1 and CDR2 (germline): SQVTM, ANQGSEA. This CDR3 contains 12 residues. V was trimmed by 4 bases and J by 9 bases, leaving 13 bases between them. The CDR3 region has the DNA TGCAGCGTTGTATCTTGGGAGAGTGAGCAGTTCTTC. Translated, it gives CSVVSWESEQFF.

Only a few counts were recorded for this clone. The rearrangement joins TRBV4-1 to TRBJ2-3; a possible D gene is TRBD1 (6 bases). Germline V CDR1 and CDR2: MGHRA, YSYEKL. V was trimmed by 4 bases and J by 3 bases, leaving 8 bases between them. CDR3 length: 13 amino acids. CDR3 sequence: CASSLGTTDTQYF. CDR3 DNA sequence: TGCGCCAGCAGCCTAGGGACAACAGATACGCAGTATTTT.

This clone is termed large. J is TRBJ2-1 and V is TRBV11-2; 9 positions match TRBD2. The CDR3 has 15 residues. The J segment lost 6 bases and the V segment lost 5 bases, leaving 8 bases of the junction unmatched. Germline CDR1 is SGHAT and CDR2 is FQNNGV. Written as DNA, the CDR3 is TGTGCCAGCAGCCGTTCTAGCGGGAAGGGCAATGAGCAGTTCTTC. It yields the protein CASSRSSGKGNEQFF.

This chain links TRBV7-6 with TRBJ2-7; the D call may be TRBD1 or TRBD2 (5 bases each). Per germline, CDR1 SGHVS and CDR2 FNYEAQ. Trimming shortened V by 1 base and J by 0 bases, and 13 bases separated the two germline ends. CDR3 length equals 16 residues. CDR3 nucleotide sequence: TGTGCCAGCAGCTTAGGCAACCTCGGGGCCTCCTACGAGCAGTACTTC. It is translated as CASSLGNLGASYEQYF.

The rearrangement joins TRBV5-1 to TRBJ2-7; TRBD2 matches 7 bases. The CDR3 runs to 14 residues. Germline assignment: CDR1 SGHRS and CDR2 YFSETQ. After removal of 2 bases from V and 6 bases from J, the junction contained 8 bases not matched to a gene. The CDR3 DNA reads as TGCGCCAGCAGCTTAGGAAGCGGGATGGGCGAGCAGTACTTC. This encodes CASSLGSGMGEQYF. Full variable domain (rest looked up from reference TRBV5-1 and TRBJ2-7): KAGVTQTPRYLIKTRGQQVTLSCSPISGHRSVSWYQQTPGQGLQFLFEYFSETQRNKGNFPGRFSGRQFSNSRSEMNVSTLELGDSALYLCASSLGSGMGEQYFGPGTRLTVT.

The chain links TRBV4-1 to TRBJ2-1, with TRBD2 matching 11 bases. The length of the CDR3 is 16 residues. Per the germline V gene, CDR1 is MGHRA and CDR2 is YSYEKL. V was clipped by 0 bases and J by 12 bases; unmatched bases: 10. The CDR3: CASSQDWLAGGSAQFF. In DNA, the CDR3 is TGCGCCAGCAGCCAAGATTGGCTAGCGGGAGGTTCGGCGCAGTTCTTC.

The chain uses TRBV6-1 and TRBJ1-4; 8 nucleotides match TRBD1. Germline CDR1 is MNHNS and CDR2 is SASEGT. Trimming cost V 6 bases and J 4 bases; bases outside gene matches: 7. The CDR3 sequence is 15 residues long. Here the CDR3 reads CASSSRQGFNEKLFF. CDR3 nucleotides: TGTGCCAGCAGCAGCCGACAGGGGTTTAATGAAAAACTGTTTTTT.

The genes are TRBV21-1 and TRBJ1-1; no DNA check was done on the table's D call, TRBD1. TRBV21-1 is noted as a pseudogene. This CDR3 spans 13 amino acids. CDR3 DNA sequence: TGTGCCAGCAGCAACGGACAGGGGGGTGAAGCTTTCTTT. This translates into CASSNGQGGEAFF.

V is TRBV6-1 and J is TRBJ2-7, with D possibly matching TRBD2 (5 bases). Germline CDR1 MNHNS, CDR2 SASEGT. This CDR3 has 16 amino acids. V was clipped by 0 bases and J by 2 bases, with 14 bases between them. DNA for the CDR3: TGTGCCAGCAGTGAAGCGGTAGGGAGTTTGGCCTACGAGCAGTACTTC. Protein product: CASSEAVGSLAYEQYF.

V and J are TRBV29-1 and TRBJ1-2; the match to TRBD1 covers 7 bases. The CDR3 totals 14 residues. Trimming cost V 1 base and J 8 bases; bases outside gene matches: 10. Per the germline V gene, CDR1 is SQVTM and CDR2 is ANQGSEA. The CDR3 DNA follows: TGCAGCGTTGAAGGGAATTCAGGGGGAAGAGGCTACACCTTC. Translation: CSVEGNSGGRGYTF.

J is TRBJ2-2 and V is TRBV7-9, with 12 bases fitting TRBD2. Germline loops: CDR1 SEHNR, CDR2 FQNEAQ (reference sequence). This CDR3 is built from 16 residues. V dropped 4 bases and J dropped 5; count of bases not matched to a gene: 5. As DNA, the CDR3 is TGTGCCAGCAGCTCCCGGACTAGCGGGATGACCGGGGAGCTGTTTTTT. It encodes CASSSRTSGMTGELFF.

This chain joins TRBV6-4 and TRBJ1-1; D call uncertain. This CDR3 comprises 13 residues. CDR1 and CDR2 from the germline V gene are MRHNA and SNTAGT. The germline V and J ends were trimmed by 6 bases and 3 bases, with 11 bases remaining between them. Here the CDR3 DNA reads TGTGCCAGCAGCGAAGACCGTCACACTGAAGCTTTCTTT. Protein sequence: CASSEDRHTEAFF.

There are a few counts of this clone. In nucleotides, the CDR3 is TGTGCCAGCAGCTTGAAGCTAGGGCTAGCGGAGCCCTTCAGCGAGCAGTTCTTC. It specifies CASSLKLGLAEPFSEQFF. The genes are TRBV5-6 and TRBJ2-1, with TRBD2 matching over 7 bases. This CDR3 is built from 18 residues. The V segment lost 1 base and the J segment 10 bases; nucleotides outside the gene matches: 20. The germline gives CDR1 SGHDT, CDR2 YYEEEE.

Only one count was recorded for this clone. The V and J genes are TRBV6-6 and TRBJ1-2; D is perhaps TRBD1 (5 bases). Germline CDR1 reads MNHNY; CDR2 reads SVGAGI (reference sequence). V was trimmed by 7 bases and J by 1 base, leaving 16 bases between them. This CDR3 contains 15 residues. CDR3 in DNA: TGTGCCAGCACCAACGGGGGGGGGATTAACTATGGCTACACCTTC. As protein: CASTNGGGINYGYTF.

This sequence joins TRBV28 and TRBJ1-2; TRBD1 is a possible D gene (5 bases). The CDR3 is made up of 13 amino acids. V shed 3 bases and J shed 7 bases, with 12 bases lying between them. CDR1 and CDR2 from the germline V gene are MDHEN and SYDVKM. The CDR3 sequence: CASSFAGLSGYTF. The CDR3 DNA reads TGTGCCAGCAGTTTCGCAGGGCTTAGTGGCTACACCTTC.

This clone occurred once. The chain has TRBV11-2 and TRBJ2-5, with 8 positions matching TRBD2. The tail of the sequence fits TRBJ2-7 better, so the J call may be wrong. This CDR3 is built from 15 residues. The V gene's germline CDR1 is SGHAT and CDR2 FQNNGV. CDR3 in amino acids: CASSPSSGSLYEQYF. CDR3 in DNA: TGTGCCAGCAGCCCCTCTAGCGGGTCTCTCTACGAGCAGTACTTC.

The rearrangement links TRBV5-6 to TRBJ2-1; D might be TRBD1 or TRBD2, each matching 6 bases. Trimming left V 6 bases short and J 11 bases short, with 21 bases between. Looked up from germline, CDR1 is SGHDT and CDR2 is YYEEEE. CDR3 length: 14 amino acids. The CDR3 DNA reads TGTGCCAGCATTCCCGCGGGACACGGGACCCAGCAGTTCTTC. As protein: CASIPAGHGTQQFF. The full variable domain, in which reference TRBV5-6 and TRBJ2-1 provide the parts outside the CDR3, is DAGVTQSPTHLIKTRGQQVTLRCSPKSGHDTVSWYQQALGQGPQFIFQYYEEEERQRGNFPDRFSGHQFPNYSSELNVNALLLGDSALYLCASIPAGHGTQQFFGPGTRLTVL.

This chain uses TRBV28 with TRBJ1-1; D is perhaps TRBD1 (5 bases). Trimming left V 2 bases short and J 5 bases short, with 9 bases between. This CDR3 comprises 13 residues. CDR1 is MDHEN, CDR2 SYDVKM, per germline. This CDR3 reads CASSLAGWTEAFF. The DNA for the CDR3 is TGTGCCAGCAGTTTAGCAGGGTGGACTGAAGCTTTCTTT. The whole variable domain, filled in from reference TRBV28 and TRBJ1-1, reads DVKVTQSSRYLVKRTGEKVFLECVQDMDHENMFWYRQDPGLGLRLIYFSYDVKMKEKGDIPEGYSVSREKKERFSLILESASTNQTSMYLCASSLAGWTEAFFGQGTRLTVV.

This clone was observed once. The J gene is TRBJ2-2, the V gene TRBV7-6, with 7 bases aligning to TRBD2. The CDR3 contains 15 residues. The germline V gene has CDR1 SGHVS and CDR2 FNYEAQ. Unmatched junction bases numbered 5, after V lost 6 bases and J lost 1 base. CDR3 sequence: CASSPGTKNTGELFF. CDR3 sequence (DNA): TGTGCCAGCAGTCCCGGGACTAAGAACACCGGGGAGCTGTTTTTT.

This clone was observed a handful of times. This chain joins TRBV27 and TRBJ2-1, with 11 bases aligning to TRBD2. V dropped 8 bases and J dropped 4; count of bases not matched to a gene: 4. This CDR3 has 14 residues. Germline V gene lookup returns CDR1 MNHEY and CDR2 SMNVEV (reference sequence). The CDR3 bases are TGTGCCAGCCAACTAGCGGGGGCATACAATGAGCAGTTCTTC. Protein: CASQLAGAYNEQFF.